What follows describes a single TCR beta chain. Between the trimmed V and J ends, which lost 1 base and 2 bases, there was a span of 12 bases. CDR1 DFQATT and CDR2 SNEGSKA come from the germline V gene (reference sequence). This CDR3 is 15 amino acids long. The data belong to a study of T cells in Graves' hyperthyroidism and ophthalmopathy. Researchers amplified the TCR beta CDR3 regions from RNA transcripts. HTBI primers were used for first-round RT-PCR of the TCR CDR3. One entry per CDR3 protein results from TCRdb running MiXCR on the multiplex PCR reads. The sample lists around 600,000 distinct CDR3 sequences, 11% to 15% occurring once.

Sequencing was carried out using blood. The chain joins TRBV20-1 to TRBJ1-5; the D gene is possibly TRBD1 (5 bases). This receptor was obtained from a young woman with Graves' ophthalmopathy. CDR3 DNA: TGCAGTGCTAGAGTCTGGCAGGGTGGCAATCAGCCCCAGCATTTT. It yields the protein CSARVWQGGNQPQHF.